The 28 T cell receptor beta chains listed next were all sequenced from one sample in a study of CD8 T cells in ankylosing spondylitis. TCRdb reprocessed the 5' RACE reads with MiXCR, giving one entry per CDR3 protein. The sample includes some 200,000 distinct CDR3 sequences, 18% of them seen just once. The sequenced sample was blood, either unsorted or a sorted T cell fraction (not recorded which). These receptors all come from a male donor aged 5-29 years with ankylosing spondylitis or in good health (not recorded which).

This clonotype was counted at least ten times. The genes are TRBV5-1 and TRBJ1-4; no firm D call. Trimming shortened V by 4 bases and J by 6 bases, and 16 bases separated the two germline ends. Germline V gene lookup returns CDR1 SGHRS and CDR2 YFSETQ. This CDR3 has 15 amino acids. In DNA form, the CDR3 reads TGCGCCAGCAGCGCCAACGTCGAAGCCGATGAAAAACTGTTTTTT. Translated, it gives CASSANVEADEKLFF.

V and J are TRBV27 and TRBJ2-7; 9 bases align to TRBD2. The CDR3 is 14 amino acids. Germline values: CDR1 MNHEY, CDR2 SMNVEV (reference sequence). Trimming took 6 bases from V and 7 from J; bases not matched to a gene: 10. The CDR3 bases are TGTGCCAGCAGCCCTAGCGGGAACTGGGGGGAGCAGTACGTC. It translates to CASSPSGNWGEQYV.

This clonotype was observed at least ten times. The V gene is TRBV7-3, the J gene TRBJ2-1; maybe TRBD2 (6 bases). This CDR3 comprises 16 residues. Germline V gene data show CDR1 as SGHTA and CDR2 as FQGTGA. Trimming left V 4 bases short and J 6 bases short, with 19 bases between. The CDR3 protein is CASSSRDTTSPNEQFF. For the CDR3, the DNA is TGTGCCAGCAGCTCCAGAGATACGACTAGTCCCAATGAGCAGTTCTTC.

This clonotype was seen ten or more times. The chain employs TRBV7-8 and TRBJ1-5, with 7 bases lining up with TRBD1. The CDR3 contains 15 residues. V was clipped by 2 bases and J by 4 bases; unmatched bases: 5. Germline V lookup: CDR1 SGHVS, CDR2 FQNEAQ. CDR3: CASSLLTGANQPQHF. The CDR3 DNA sequence: TGTGCCAGCAGCTTACTTACAGGGGCGAATCAGCCCCAGCATTTT.

This clonotype has a handful of counts. The chain combines TRBV6-4 with TRBJ2-2, with TRBD1 matching 9 bases. The germline V gene encodes CDR1 MRHNA and CDR2 SNTAGT. This CDR3 is 15 amino acids long. J gave up 1 base and V 4 bases, and 1 base lay outside the gene matches. CDR3 bases: TGTGCCAGCAGTGGGGGACAGGGGAACACCGGGGAGCTGTTTTTT. It yields the protein CASSGGQGNTGELFF.

The table lists this clonotype with many counts. The chain links TRBV12-3 or TRBV12-4 to TRBJ2-7; 16 nucleotides line up with TRBD2. The ends lost 0 bases at V and 7 bases at J; junction bases unmatched: 6. The CDR3 totals 17 residues. In DNA, the CDR3 is TGTGCCAGCAGTTTAGCCTCACCGGGACTAGCGGGAGGGGAGCAGTACTTC. Its protein is CASSLASPGLAGGEQYF.

The gene calls are TRBV18 and TRBJ2-3, with 9 nucleotides matching TRBD1. Germline trimming cut 4 bases from V and 8 bases from J; bases unmatched to any gene: 10. The germline V gene has CDR1 KGHSH and CDR2 LQKENI. The CDR3 totals 15 residues. The CDR3 loop reads CASSRNRDRVGTQYF. The CDR3 DNA reads TGTGCCAGCTCACGAAACCGGGACAGGGTCGGTACGCAGTATTTT.

This clonotype was counted ten times or more. The rearrangement links TRBV2 to TRBJ2-5; 10 nucleotides line up with TRBD1. Per the germline V gene, CDR1 is SNHLY and CDR2 is FYNNEI. The ends lost 6 bases at V and 5 bases at J; junction bases unmatched: 9. The CDR3 spans 15 residues. The CDR3 DNA sequence: TGTGCCAGCAGCGCCGGGACAGGGGCGGGGGAGACCCAGTACTTC. It codes for CASSAGTGAGETQYF.

This clonotype turned up a few times. The genes are TRBV29-1 and TRBJ2-1, with TRBD2 matching over 9 bases. The CDR3 length is 16 residues. Per the germline V gene, CDR1 is SQVTM and CDR2 is ANQGSEA. Losses at the gene ends were 6 bases for V and 0 bases for J; bases not matched to a gene: 9. CDR3 sequence reads: CSVVTISGSSYNEQFF. The CDR3, as DNA: TGCAGCGTCGTGACCATTAGCGGGAGCTCCTACAATGAGCAGTTCTTC.

This clonotype came up many times. The chain carries TRBV30 and TRBJ1-1; the D gene is possibly TRBD1 (6 bases). With 1 base removed from V and 8 bases from J, the gap between germline ends came to 11 bases. This CDR3 region has 12 residues. Germline V gene sequence: CDR1 GTSNPN, CDR2 SVGIG (reference sequence). The DNA of the CDR3 is TGTGCCTGGAGTGACAGGGCTAGCGAAGCTTTCTTT. This sequence encodes CAWSDRASEAFF.

The gene calls are TRBV20-1 and TRBJ2-7, with no clear D. The V and J ends lost 6 bases and 0 bases respectively, with 15 bases between them. Germline loops: CDR1 DFQATT, CDR2 SNEGSKA (reference sequence). CDR3 size: 14 residues. CDR3 loop: CSASRTGSSYEQYV. CDR3 sequence (DNA): TGCAGTGCCAGCCGGACCGGTAGCTCCTACGAGCAGTACGTC.

This clonotype showed up many times. The V call is TRBV24-1, the J call TRBJ1-6; possible D gene TRBD1, 5 bases. Germline values: CDR1 KGHDR, CDR2 SFDVKD. V dropped 5 bases and J dropped 7 bases, with 11 bases sitting between them. The CDR3 consists of 14 residues. CDR3 DNA: TGTGCCACCAGTGCTCCGGGGGAAAATTCACCCCTCCACTTT. As protein: CATSAPGENSPLHF.

This clonotype was recorded at least ten times. J is TRBJ1-6 and V is TRBV21-1. TRBV21-1 is reported as a pseudogene. The CDR3 is made up of 13 amino acids. CDR3 coding DNA: TGTGCCAGCCGAGGGCAAGACAATTCACCCCTCCACTTT. It codes for CASRGQDNSPLHF.

This chain links TRBV12-3 or TRBV12-4 with TRBJ1-2; 10 bases line up with TRBD1. Germline trimming cut 5 bases from V and 4 bases from J; bases unmatched to any gene: 10. This CDR3 has 16 residues. The CDR3 DNA is TGTGCCAGCAGTGGGCCCGGGACAGGGGATTCCTATGGCTACACCTTC. Amino acid sequence: CASSGPGTGDSYGYTF.

This clonotype was counted at least ten times. The gene calls are TRBV12-3 or TRBV12-4 and TRBJ2-2; a possible D gene is TRBD1 (6 bases). V lost 6 bases to trimming and J lost 6 bases, with 11 bases between them. CDR3 length: 13 amino acids. The DNA for the CDR3 is TGTGCCAGCAGGAAACAGGGATCCGGGGAGCTGTTTTTT. Its translation: CASRKQGSGELFF.

V and J are TRBV5-5 and TRBJ2-2; D perhaps matches TRBD2 (6 bases). Between the trimmed V and J ends, which lost 0 bases and 7 bases, there was a span of 16 bases. This CDR3 contains 16 residues. Germline assignment: CDR1 SGHKS and CDR2 YYEKEE (reference sequence). CDR3: CASSLGLGRGDGELFF. The CDR3 DNA is TGTGCCAGCAGCTTGGGTCTCGGGAGAGGTGACGGGGAGCTGTTTTTT.

This chain joins TRBV7-9 and TRBJ2-1; 9 bases line up with TRBD2. Germline V gives CDR1 SEHNR, CDR2 FQNEAQ (reference sequence). V gave up 5 bases and J gave up 5 bases; unmatched junction bases: 13. The CDR3 is made up of 17 amino acids. The CDR3 sequence is CASSASWREGLHNEQFF. DNA for the CDR3: TGTGCCAGCAGCGCAAGTTGGCGGGAGGGCCTCCACAATGAGCAGTTCTTC.

This clonotype has ten or more counts. This sequence joins TRBV12-3 or TRBV12-4 and TRBJ2-2; no clear D. The CDR3 contains 12 residues. With 6 bases removed from V and 7 bases from J, the gap between germline ends came to 9 bases. This chain's CDR3 is CASSLDRGELFF. Written as DNA, the CDR3 is TGTGCCAGCAGCTTGGATCGCGGGGAGCTGTTTTTT.

The rearrangement uses TRBV4-1 and TRBJ2-1, with 11 bases that match TRBD2. Trimming took 2 bases from V and 10 from J; bases not matched to a gene: 4. Germline CDR1 and CDR2: MGHRA and YSYEKL. The CDR3 has 14 residues. The CDR3 DNA sequence: TGCGCCAGCAGCCAAACTAGCGGGAGTTGGGAGCAGTTCTTC. The encoded protein is CASSQTSGSWEQFF.

In this sample, this clonotype turned up many times. The rearrangement uses TRBV12-3 or TRBV12-4 and TRBJ2-1, with 13 bases matching TRBD2. This CDR3 contains 16 residues. The V and J ends lost 6 bases and 3 bases, in that order; junction bases with no gene match: 5. In DNA form, the CDR3 reads TGTGCCAGCAGAACCGGGACTAGCGGGAACTACAATGAGCAGTTCTTC. Translating it yields CASRTGTSGNYNEQFF.

This clonotype was recorded at least ten times. The V and J genes are TRBV29-1 and TRBJ2-1, with 7 bases fitting TRBD1. Germline V CDR1 and CDR2: SQVTM, ANQGSEA. The CDR3 consists of 12 residues. Trimming at V came to 6 bases and at J to 4 bases, leaving 3 bases not matched to a gene. The DNA for the CDR3 is TGCAGCGTAGGGGACAGATACAATGAGCAGTTCTTC. It yields the protein CSVGDRYNEQFF.

This clonotype was seen many times. The rearrangement joins TRBV12-3 or TRBV12-4 to TRBJ2-6; no reliable D call. The V end lost 11 bases, the J end lost 3 bases, and 14 bases lay between the germline ends. The CDR3 is made up of 14 amino acids. The CDR3 sequence is CAAIMPGGANVLTF. The CDR3 DNA sequence: TGTGCCGCAATCATGCCAGGTGGGGCCAACGTCCTGACTTTC.

This clonotype occurred many times. The V call is TRBV20-1, the J call TRBJ2-1; D possibly corresponds to TRBD2 (5 bases). The CDR3 has 13 amino acids. Between the trimmed V and J ends, which lost 4 bases and 2 bases, there was a span of 9 bases. Germline V lookup: CDR1 DFQATT, CDR2 SNEGSKA (reference sequence). Written as DNA, the CDR3 is TGCAGTGCTACGAGCGGTCCCTACAATGAGCAGTTCTTC. This encodes CSATSGPYNEQFF.

The J gene is TRBJ2-2, the V gene TRBV7-9; TRBD1 agrees at 7 bases. The CDR3 has 15 amino acids. V gave up 5 bases and J gave up 4 bases; unmatched junction bases: 7. Germline V gives CDR1 SEHNR, CDR2 FQNEAQ (reference sequence). CDR3 residues: CASSLTGEATGELFF. In nucleotides, the CDR3 is TGTGCCAGCAGCCTTACAGGGGAAGCCACCGGGGAGCTGTTTTTT.

This clonotype has a count of ten or more. V and J are TRBV5-5 and TRBJ2-7, with 8 positions matching TRBD1. The CDR3 length is 13 residues. V gave up 4 bases and J gave up 3 bases; unmatched junction bases: 3. From germline, CDR1 is SGHKS and CDR2 YYEKEE (reference sequence). The CDR3 loop reads CASSRQGFYEQYV. CDR3 sequence (DNA): TGTGCCAGCAGCCGACAGGGGTTCTACGAGCAGTACGTC.

This clonotype was counted at least ten times. V and J are TRBV2 and TRBJ2-3; no clear D gene. Per germline, CDR1 SNHLY and CDR2 FYNNEI. This CDR3 spans 12 amino acids. Trimming removed 7 bases at V and 1 base at J, with 6 bases between. The CDR3 DNA follows: TGTGCCAGCACGCTAGGCACAGATACGCAGTATTTT. Protein product: CASTLGTDTQYF.

This clonotype was seen ten or more times. J is TRBJ2-5 and V is TRBV3-1; perhaps TRBD1 as D (6 bases). The CDR3 sequence is 14 residues long. Germline-derived CDR1 and CDR2 are LGHDT and YNNKEL (reference sequence). V lost 0 bases to trimming and J lost 4 bases, with 9 bases between them. CDR3 coding DNA: TGTGCCAGCAGCCAAGAAGGGGGAAGAGAGACCCAGTACTTC. This gives the protein CASSQEGGRETQYF.

There are a few counts of this clonotype. The J gene is TRBJ2-7, the V gene TRBV25-1, with 12 bases lining up with TRBD2. Trimming took 3 bases from V and 6 from J; bases not matched to a gene: 9. Germline CDR1 is MGHDK and CDR2 is SYGVNS. The CDR3 totals 16 residues. For the CDR3, the DNA is TGTGCCAGCAGTGACACTGGACTAGCGGGAAGGCTCGAGCAGTACTTC. It yields the protein CASSDTGLAGRLEQYF.